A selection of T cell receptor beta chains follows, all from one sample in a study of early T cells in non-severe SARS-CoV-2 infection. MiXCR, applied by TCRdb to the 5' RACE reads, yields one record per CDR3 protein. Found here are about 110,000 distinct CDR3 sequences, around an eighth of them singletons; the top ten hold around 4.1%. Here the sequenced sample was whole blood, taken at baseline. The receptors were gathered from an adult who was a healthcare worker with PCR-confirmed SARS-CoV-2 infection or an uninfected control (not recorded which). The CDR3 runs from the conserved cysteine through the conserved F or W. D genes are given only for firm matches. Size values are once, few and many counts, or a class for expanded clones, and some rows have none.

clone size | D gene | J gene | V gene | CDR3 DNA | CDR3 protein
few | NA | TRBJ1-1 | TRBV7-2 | TGTGCCAGCAGCTTAACCGTCGAAGCTTTCTTT | CASSLTVEAFF
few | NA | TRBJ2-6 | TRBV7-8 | TGTGCCAGCAGCTTAGTGGTCGCTTACTCTGGGGCCAACGTCCTGACTTTC | CASSLVVAYSGANVLTF
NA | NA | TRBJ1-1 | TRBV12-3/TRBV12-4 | TGTGCCAGCAGCAGAAGTATCACTGAAGCTTTCTTT | CASSRSITEAFF
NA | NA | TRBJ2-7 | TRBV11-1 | TGTGCCAGCAGCCATGGGGTCTACGAGCAGTACTTC | CASSHGVYEQYF
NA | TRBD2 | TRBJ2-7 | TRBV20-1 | TGCAGTGCTAGAGATCTAGCGGGAGAAGCTGGGCTTGGCGAGCAGTACTTC | CSARDLAGEAGLGEQYF
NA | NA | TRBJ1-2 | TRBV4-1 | TGCGCCAGCAGCCCCCCTCCCTGGTACAGCCAAGGGGATGGCTACACCTTC | CASSPPPWYSQGDGYTF
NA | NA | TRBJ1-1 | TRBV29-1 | TGCAGCGTTGAACCGTCCAGGGTGAACACTGAAGCTTTCTTT | CSVEPSRVNTEAFF
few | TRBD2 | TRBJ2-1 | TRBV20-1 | TGCAGTGCGAGGACTAGCGGGACCGAGCAGTTCTTC | CSARTSGTEQFF
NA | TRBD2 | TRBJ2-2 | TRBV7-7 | TGTGCTAGCAGCTTAGGTGGGACTAGCGGGAGATCCGGCACCGGGGAGCTGTTTTTT | CASSLGGTSGRSGTGELFF
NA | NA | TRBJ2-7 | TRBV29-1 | TGCAGCGTTCGGTGGTCCGGCTACGAGCAGTACTTC | CSVRWSGYEQYF
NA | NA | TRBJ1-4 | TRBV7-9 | TGTGCCAGCAAGGCCAGGTCTGAAAAACTGTTTTTT | CASKARSEKLFF
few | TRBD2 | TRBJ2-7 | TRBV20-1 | TGCAGTGCCGGGACTAGCGGTTCCTACGAGCAGTACTTC | CSAGTSGSYEQYF
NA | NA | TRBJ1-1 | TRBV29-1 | TGCAGCGTTGAAGATCGTCGGGGATACACTGAAGCTTTCTTT | CSVEDRRGYTEAFF
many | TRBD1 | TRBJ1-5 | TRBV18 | TGTGCCAGCTCAGCCACAGGGGGCACGCAGCCCCAGCATTTT | CASSATGGTQPQHF
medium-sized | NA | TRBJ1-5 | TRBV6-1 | TGTGCCAGCAGTGTCGGCAATGGTCAGCCCCAGCATTTT | CASSVGNGQPQHF
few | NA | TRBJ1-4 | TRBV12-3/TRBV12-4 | TGTGCCAGCAGTCCAGGGATCGCAACTAATGAAAAACTGTTTTTT | CASSPGIATNEKLFF
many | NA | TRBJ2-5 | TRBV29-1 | TGCAGCGTTGAAAGACAGGTCCAAGAGACCCAGTACTTC | CSVERQVQETQYF
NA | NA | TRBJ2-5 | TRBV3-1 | TGTGCCAGCAGCCAAGATCTAGGGTACCCAGGGACCCAGTACTTC | CASSQDLGYPGTQYF
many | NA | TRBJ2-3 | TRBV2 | TGTGCCAGCAGTAAGGCATCTAGCACAGATACGCAGTATTTT | CASSKASSTDTQYF
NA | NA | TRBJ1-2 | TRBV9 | TGTGCCAGCAGCGTGGGGGTTCTGAACTATGGCTACACCTTC | CASSVGVLNYGYTF
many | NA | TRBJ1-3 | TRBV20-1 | TGCAGTGCTAGGCGGACCAGCTCTGGAAACACCATATATTTT | CSARRTSSGNTIYF
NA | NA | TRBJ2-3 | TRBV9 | TGTGCCAGCAGCGTAGAGGGAACCTATAGCACAGATACGCAGTATTTT | CASSVEGTYSTDTQYF
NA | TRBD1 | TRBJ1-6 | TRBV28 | TGTGCCAGCAGTTTCCCCAAAGCAGGGGGGAATTCACCCCTCCACTTT | CASSFPKAGGNSPLHF
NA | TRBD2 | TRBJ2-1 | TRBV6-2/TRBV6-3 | TGTGCCAGCAATCGCCAACCGGGGGGTGAGCAGTTCTTC | CASNRQPGGEQFF
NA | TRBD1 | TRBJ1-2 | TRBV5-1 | TGCGCCAGCAGCGAGCCAGGGGGCTATGGCTACACCTTC | CASSEPGGYGYTF
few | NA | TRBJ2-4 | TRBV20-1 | TGCAGTGCTAGTGCGCTAGCCAAAAACATTCAGTACTTC | CSASALAKNIQYF
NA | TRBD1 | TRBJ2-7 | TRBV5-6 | TGTGCCAGCAGCTTGGGACAGGGGGCAGGGTACGAGCAGTACTTC | CASSLGQGAGYEQYF
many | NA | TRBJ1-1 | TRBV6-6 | TGTGCCAGCAGCCCTCGCGTGAACACTGAAGCTTTCTTT | CASSPRVNTEAFF
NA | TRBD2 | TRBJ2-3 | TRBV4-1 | TGCGCCAGCAAGCCTAGCGGGCTCCTGGGAGATACGCAGTATTTT | CASKPSGLLGDTQYF
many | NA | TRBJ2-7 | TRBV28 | TGTGCCAGCAGTCCCACAACCTACGAGCAGTACTTC | CASSPTTYEQYF
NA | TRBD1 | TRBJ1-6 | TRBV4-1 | TGCGCCAGCAGCCAAGGAAGGGGACAGGGATTTAATTCACCCCTCCACTTT | CASSQGRGQGFNSPLHF
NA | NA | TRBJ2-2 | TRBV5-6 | TGTGCCAGCAGCTTGCCGGAGGGCAACCGGGCCGGGGAGCTGTTTTTT | CASSLPEGNRAGELFF
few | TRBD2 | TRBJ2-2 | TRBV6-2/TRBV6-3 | TGTGCCAGCAGTCACGAAGGAGCGGGGGACCAGTCATCGAACACCGGGGAGCTGTTTTTT | CASSHEGAGDQSSNTGELFF
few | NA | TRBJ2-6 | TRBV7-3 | TGTGCCAGCAGCCCAGGACCCGGGGCCAACGTCCTGACTTTC | CASSPGPGANVLTF
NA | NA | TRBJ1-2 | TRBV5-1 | TGCGCCAGCGGAATGGGGCGGTATGGCTACACCTTC | CASGMGRYGYTF
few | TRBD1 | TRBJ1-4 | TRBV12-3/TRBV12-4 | TGTGCCAGCAGCAGGGGGGAAAATGAACTGTTTTTT | CASSRGENELFF
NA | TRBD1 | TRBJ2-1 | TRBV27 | TGTGCCAGCACCTTGGGACAGCCGTACAATGAGCAGTTCTTC | CASTLGQPYNEQFF
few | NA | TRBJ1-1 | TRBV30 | TGTGCCTGGAGTGAACAGGACAGTAACACTGAAGCTTTCTTT | CAWSEQDSNTEAFF
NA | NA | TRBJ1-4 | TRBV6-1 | TGTGCCAGCAGTGAAAATTTTGAAAAACTGTTTTTT | CASSENFEKLFF
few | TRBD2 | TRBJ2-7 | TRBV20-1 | TGCAGTGCTAGAGTCGGTAGCGGGGGGGCCAACTACGAGCAGTACTTC | CSARVGSGGANYEQYF
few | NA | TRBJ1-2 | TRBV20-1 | TGCAGTGCTTATGACGGGACCTATGGCTACACCTTC | CSAYDGTYGYTF
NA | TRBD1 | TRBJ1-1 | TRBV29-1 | TGCAGCGTTGAAGGGGACAGGGGAAGCACTGAAGCTTTCTTT | CSVEGDRGSTEAFF
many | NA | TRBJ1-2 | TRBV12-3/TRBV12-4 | TGTGCCAGCAGCCCCCGCGTCAAAAACTATGGCTACACCTTC | CASSPRVKNYGYTF